This T cell receptor (beta chain) was profiled in a study of vaccination and CD4 T cells after COVID-19. Study context: Investigators stimulated cells with overlapping spike peptides drawn from SARS-CoV-2, HCoV-NL63, HCoV-OC43 and HCoV-229E.

Treatment of the sample: 10-day PBMC culture with coronavirus spike peptide pools or control peptides (ViraFEST assay). CD4+ T lymphocytes from the unexposed donor were collected before the COVID-19 pandemic (2011-2018). To note about this clonotype: Its matching antigen is unknown.

Oncomine TCR Beta short-read sequencing was applied to DNA from cultured CD4+ T cells. Via MiXCR, TCRdb re-called the PCR reads, giving one row per CDR3 protein. Of about 9,800 distinct CDR3 sequences listed, roughly two fifths were seen once; the top ten hold around 11%. Trimming took off 5 bases at V and 10 bases at J, with 17 bases between the two ends. Germline CDR1 is DFQATT and CDR2 is SNEGSKA (reference sequence). This CDR3 spans 13 amino acids. The rearrangement uses TRBV20-1 and TRBJ2-2, with D possibly TRBD2 on 6 matching bases. The sequence was collected from a human donor in good health. The sample consisted of CD4+ T cells from blood, cultured in vitro. The DNA for the CDR3 is TGCAGTGCTTTGCGGGATCGTAGCGTGGAGCTGTTTTTT. Translation: CSALRDRSVELFF.